Sequencing of this T cell receptor beta chain was carried out in a study of blood T cell repertoires in COVID-19. Data came from immunoSEQ multiplex PCR; TCRdb stores just in-frame clones and leaves some out. Altogether 450,000 to 500,000 clones are present, approximately 83% being singletons, with the ten largest covering 3.2%. Only one count was recorded for this clone. This sample also contains other DNA sequences that code for the same CDR3. Germline CDR1 reads SGHKS; CDR2 reads YYEKEE (reference sequence). The length of the CDR3 is 13 residues. V shed 2 bases and J shed 3 bases, with 8 bases lying between them.

The chain combines TRBV5-5 with TRBJ1-2; D is possibly TRBD1 (6 bases). The TCR was taken from a human donor in a cohort sampled during active COVID-19. Sequencing was done on a sample of peripheral blood. The CDR3 region is CASSLQGDYGYTF. CDR3 DNA: TGTGCCAGCAGCTTACAGGGAGACTATGGCTACACCTTC.